This T cell receptor beta chain appears in the sequencing data of a study of T-cell reconstitution after alpha-beta-depleted transplantation in children. V was pared by 0 bases and J by 1 base, with 5 bases of the junction left unmatched. There are 17 residues in the CDR3. Unique molecular identifiers were used to barcode this TCRbeta library. TCRdb independently ran MiXCR on the PCR reads; one entry per CDR3 protein. The sample contains a few hundred thousand distinct CDR3 sequences, 15% to 20% of which appear only once. In its sample, this clonotype was seen a few times. The rearrangement links TRBV12-3 or TRBV12-4 to TRBJ2-1; 8 nucleotides agree with TRBD2. This clonotype originated in a human donor who donated a stem cell graft to a child with acute lymphoblastic leukemia. The sequencing used PBMCs from the stem cell graft donor, collected from the stem cell graft. CDR3 coding DNA: TGTGCCAGCAGTTTAGCCCCGGGAGGGCCATCCTACAATGAGCAGTTCTTC. This translates into CASSLAPGGPSYNEQFF.